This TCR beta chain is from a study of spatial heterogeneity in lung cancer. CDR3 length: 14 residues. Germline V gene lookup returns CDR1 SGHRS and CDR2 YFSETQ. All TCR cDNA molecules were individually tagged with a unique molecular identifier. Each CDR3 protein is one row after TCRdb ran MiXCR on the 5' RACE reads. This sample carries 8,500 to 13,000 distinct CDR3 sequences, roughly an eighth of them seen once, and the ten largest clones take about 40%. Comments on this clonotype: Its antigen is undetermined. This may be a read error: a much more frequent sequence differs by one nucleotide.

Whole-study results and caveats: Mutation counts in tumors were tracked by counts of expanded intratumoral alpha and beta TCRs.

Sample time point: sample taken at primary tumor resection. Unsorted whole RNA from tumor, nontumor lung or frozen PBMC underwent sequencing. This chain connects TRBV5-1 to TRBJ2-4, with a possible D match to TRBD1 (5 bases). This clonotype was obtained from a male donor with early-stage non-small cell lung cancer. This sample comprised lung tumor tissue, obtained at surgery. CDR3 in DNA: TGCGCCAGCAGCCAAACAGGAGCCAAAAACATTGAGTACTTC. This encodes CASSQTGAKNIEYF.